The next 7 T cell receptor beta chains were all read from a single sample in a study of cytomegalovirus exposure and HLA in healthy donors. PCR used 60 Vbeta primers and 13 Jbeta primers. Clones were sequenced by immunoSEQ multiplex PCR, and TCRdb holds only the in-frame ones, with some missing. The table records 220,000 or so clones, around 85% of them present only once. The specimen sequenced was PBMCs. The receptor source for this set is a man aged 50 to 60 in good health and CMV-seronegative.

J is TRBJ1-2 and V is TRBV19; TRBD1 agrees at 10 bases. Germline V gene sequence: CDR1 LNHDA, CDR2 SQIVND (reference sequence). With V trimmed by 7 bases and J by 0 bases, 17 bases remained unmatched. The length of the CDR3 is 19 residues. The CDR3 spells CASTAGTWGQGPSNYGYTF. The CDR3 DNA reads as TGTGCCAGTACCGCTGGGACCTGGGGACAGGGGCCCTCTAACTATGGCTACACCTTC.

This rearrangement joins TRBV28 to TRBJ1-1; 9 bases are a match to TRBD1. The junction had 1 base not matched to a gene; V was cut back by 3 bases and J by 2 bases. The CDR3 runs 14 residues. Germline CDR1 reads MDHEN; CDR2 reads SYDVKM. The CDR3 here is CASSLGQGNTEAFF. CDR3 DNA: TGTGCCAGCAGTTTGGGACAGGGAAACACTGAAGCTTTCTTT.

The chain combines TRBV5-8 with TRBJ2-7; 9 nucleotides line up with TRBD2. The CDR3 covers 15 residues. CDR1 is SGHTS and CDR2 is YDEGEE in the germline V gene. V dropped 0 bases and J dropped 1; count of bases not matched to a gene: 2. The DNA for the CDR3 is TGTGCCAGCAGCTTGGACAGCGGGAGGTCCTACGAGCAGTACTTC. Amino acids: CASSLDSGRSYEQYF.

This chain uses TRBV13 with TRBJ1-1; no reliable D call. Trimming cost V 5 bases and J 4 bases, with 14 bases left between them. The CDR3 totals 14 residues. Germline CDR1 reads PRHDT; CDR2 reads FYEKMQ (reference sequence). CDR3 nucleotide sequence: TGTGCCAGCAGCCCAATAGACCGGAGCACTGAAGCTTTCTTT. Protein sequence: CASSPIDRSTEAFF.

The J gene is TRBJ2-1, the V gene TRBV6-6; a weak D match, TRBD1 (6 bases). The CDR3 length is 15 residues. Trimming removed 4 bases from V and 9 bases from J, with 19 bases in between. Germline V gene lookup returns CDR1 MNHNY and CDR2 SVGAGI (reference sequence). This CDR3 reads CASSLDRLSVGEQFF. CDR3 in DNA: TGTGCCAGCAGTTTGGACAGACTCTCGGTAGGTGAGCAGTTCTTC.

The gene calls are TRBV27 and TRBJ2-3; 12 positions agree with TRBD2. Germline V CDR1 and CDR2: MNHEY, SMNVEV (reference sequence). With 1 base clipped from V and 0 bases from J, the junction kept 5 bases outside the gene matches. This CDR3 spans 18 amino acids. The CDR3 loop is CASSLYIGLAGSTDTQYF. CDR3 DNA sequence: TGTGCCAGCAGTTTATATATAGGACTAGCGGGAAGCACAGATACGCAGTATTTT.

The rearrangement links TRBV5-4 to TRBJ2-7; 7 bases map to TRBD1. Per germline, CDR1 SGHNT and CDR2 YYREEE (reference sequence). The CDR3 spans 16 residues. After removal of 0 bases from V and 0 bases from J, the junction contained 6 bases not matched to a gene. The CDR3 protein is CASSLGKQGSSYEQYF. CDR3 DNA sequence: TGTGCCAGCAGCTTGGGGAAACAGGGGAGCTCCTACGAGCAGTACTTC.